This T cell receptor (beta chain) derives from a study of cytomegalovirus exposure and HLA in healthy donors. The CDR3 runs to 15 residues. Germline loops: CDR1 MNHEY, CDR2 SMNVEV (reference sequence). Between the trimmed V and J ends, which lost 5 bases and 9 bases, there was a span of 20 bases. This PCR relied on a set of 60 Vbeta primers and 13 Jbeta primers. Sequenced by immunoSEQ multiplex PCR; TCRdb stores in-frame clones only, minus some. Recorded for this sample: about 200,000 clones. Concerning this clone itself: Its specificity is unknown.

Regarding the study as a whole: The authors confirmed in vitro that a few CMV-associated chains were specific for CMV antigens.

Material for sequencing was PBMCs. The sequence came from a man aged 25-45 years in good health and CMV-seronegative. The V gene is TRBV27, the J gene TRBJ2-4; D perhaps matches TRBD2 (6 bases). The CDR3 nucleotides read TGTGCCAGCAGTCCCAGTACAGGCCCGCGGGGCATTCAGTACTTC. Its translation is CASSPSTGPRGIQYF.